Shown below are 17 T cell receptor beta chains from a single sample sequenced in a study of shared clonotypes between healthy human individuals. Produced via immunoSEQ multiplex PCR; TCRdb's table is partial and in-frame only. The sample shows 850,000 to 1,200,000 clones, 65% to 80% of them seen only once. Material: memory CD4+ T cells sorted from blood. The subset: CD45RA-negative fraction. These receptors all come from a young man in good health.

The chain couples TRBV7-9 to TRBJ2-1; D gene ambiguous. The V and J ends lost 6 bases and 5 bases respectively, with 20 bases between them. CDR1 is SEHNR, CDR2 FQNEAQ, per germline (reference sequence). This CDR3 is built from 16 residues. DNA for the CDR3: TGTGCCAGCAGACCACGAGGTCTCGAAGACCACAATGAGCAGTTCTTC. The encoded protein is CASRPRGLEDHNEQFF.

Note on this clone: Other DNA sequences from this sample encode an identical CDR3 as well. The chain employs TRBV11-2 and TRBJ2-3; D is ambiguous. Germline lookup yields CDR1 SGHAT and CDR2 FQNNGV. This CDR3 is 12 amino acids long. V gave up 5 bases and J gave up 3 bases, with 6 bases separating them. The CDR3: CASSLGTDTQYF. CDR3 in DNA: TGTGCCAGCAGCCTCGGAACAGATACGCAGTATTTT. The variable domain in full, completed from reference TRBV11-2 and TRBJ2-3, reads EAGVAQSPRYKIIEKRQSVAFWCNPISGHATLYWYQQILGQGPKLLIQFQNNGVVDDSQLPKDRFSAERLKGVDSTLKIQPAKLEDSAVYLCASSLGTDTQYFGPGTRLTVL.

This rearrangement joins TRBV11-2 to TRBJ1-4; D is possibly TRBD1 (5 bases). The CDR3 contains 13 residues. The germline CDR1 and CDR2 sequences are SGHAT and FQNNGV. The V end lost 1 base, the J end lost 10 bases, and 10 bases lay between the germline ends. CDR3 in DNA: TGTGCCAGCAGCTTAGTGGACATAGGAAAACTGTTTTTT. Translating it yields CASSLVDIGKLFF. The full variable domain, completed using reference TRBV11-2 and TRBJ1-4, is EAGVAQSPRYKIIEKRQSVAFWCNPISGHATLYWYQQILGQGPKLLIQFQNNGVVDDSQLPKDRFSAERLKGVDSTLKIQPAKLEDSAVYLCASSLVDIGKLFFGSGTQLSVL.

The V gene is TRBV5-1, the J gene TRBJ1-5; TRBD1 matches 10 bases. V lost 4 bases and J lost 6; bases outside the gene matches: 7. The CDR3 spans 15 residues. Germline V gene sequence: CDR1 SGHRS, CDR2 YFSETQ. The CDR3 region has the DNA TGCGCCAGCAGCACCGGACAGGGGGGGGTTCAGCCCCAGCATTTT. This sequence encodes CASSTGQGGVQPQHF.

The rearrangement links TRBV6-5 to TRBJ1-1; D may be TRBD1 (6 bases). Per germline, CDR1 MNHEY and CDR2 SVGAGI. Between the trimmed V and J ends, which lost 7 bases and 4 bases, there was a span of 13 bases. The CDR3 has 13 residues. CDR3 nucleotides: TGTGCCAGCACGTTAACAGGGACCACTGAAGCTTTCTTT. Translating it yields CASTLTGTTEAFF.

V gene TRBV10-3 combines with J gene TRBJ2-1, with D possibly matching TRBD2 (6 bases). Germline V CDR1 and CDR2: ENHRY, SYGVKD. V lost 3 bases, J lost 2 bases, and 20 bases lay in between. This CDR3 comprises 18 residues. The CDR3 coding sequence is TGTGCCATCAGTGAAAATCAGGGAAGGAGACTAGCCTACAATGAGCAGTTCTTC. Amino acid sequence: CAISENQGRRLAYNEQFF.

This clone was observed a handful of times. This chain uses TRBV9 with TRBJ1-1, with D unclear. Trimming cost V 0 bases and J 1 base, with 10 bases left between them. There are 15 residues in the CDR3. Germline V gene lookup returns CDR1 SGDLS and CDR2 YYNGEE. The CDR3 DNA reads TGTGCCAGCAGCGTAGGGGCAGCTCAGAACACTGAAGCTTTCTTT. This gives the protein CASSVGAAQNTEAFF.

The chain links TRBV29-1 to TRBJ1-1, with 7 nucleotides matching TRBD1. Trimming removed 2 bases from V and 6 bases from J; junction bases left unmatched: 9. CDR1 SQVTM and CDR2 ANQGSEA come from the germline V gene. The CDR3 covers 14 residues. The CDR3 DNA is TGCAGCGTTGAAATGTTAGGCAGGGGGGCTGAAGCTTTCTTT. Protein sequence: CSVEMLGRGAEAFF.

The chain couples TRBV18 to TRBJ1-2; TRBD1 matches at 7 bases. The CDR3 loop spans 13 amino acids. The J segment lost 5 bases and the V segment lost 3 bases, leaving 3 bases of the junction unmatched. Per germline, CDR1 KGHSH and CDR2 LQKENI. CDR3 in amino acids: CASSPKQGYGYTF. The DNA for the CDR3 is TGTGCCAGCTCACCTAAACAGGGGTATGGCTACACCTTC.

For the CDR3, the DNA is TGTGCCAGCTCACCACTACCCTCGGGACAGTCAAACACTGAAGCTTTCTTT. As protein: CASSPLPSGQSNTEAFF. The chain couples TRBV18 to TRBJ1-1, with 7 positions matching TRBD1. Germline assignment: CDR1 KGHSH and CDR2 LQKENI. J gave up 2 bases and V 1 base, and 10 bases lay outside the gene matches. The CDR3 consists of 17 residues.

On this clone: Within the sample, other DNA sequences also encode this same CDR3. This rearrangement joins TRBV5-4 to TRBJ2-2; 9 bases align to TRBD2. V shed 2 bases and J 2 bases; nucleotides not matched to a gene: 1. The CDR3 is made up of 15 amino acids. CDR1 SGHNT and CDR2 YYREEE come from the germline V gene (reference sequence). The CDR3 sequence: CASSFGTSNTGELFF. The CDR3 coding sequence is TGTGCCAGCAGCTTTGGGACTAGCAACACCGGGGAGCTGTTTTTT.

The chain links TRBV10-3 to TRBJ2-5; D is undetermined. Germline lookup yields CDR1 ENHRY and CDR2 SYGVKD. CDR3 length: 12 residues. V dropped 0 bases and J dropped 5 bases, with 4 bases sitting between them. The CDR3 spells CAISESTETQYF. The CDR3 bases are TGTGCCATCAGTGAGTCGACGGAGACCCAGTACTTC.

This chain links TRBV6-1 with TRBJ1-6; D unresolved. Germline V gene sequence: CDR1 MNHNS, CDR2 SASEGT. Trimming cost V 3 bases and J 7 bases, with 7 bases left between them. This CDR3 spans 13 amino acids. CDR3: CASSEPQNSPLHF. The CDR3 DNA follows: TGTGCCAGCAGTGAGCCACAAAATTCACCCCTCCACTTT.

This chain connects TRBV19 to TRBJ2-1; a weak D match, TRBD1 (6 bases). The CDR3 contains 15 residues. Germline values: CDR1 LNHDA, CDR2 SQIVND (reference sequence). V dropped 3 bases and J dropped 2 bases, with 11 bases sitting between them. CDR3 bases: TGTGCCAGTAGTATTGCAAGGACAGCCTACAATGAGCAGTTCTTC. Its translation is CASSIARTAYNEQFF. The variable domain in full, completed from reference TRBV19 and TRBJ2-1, reads DGGITQSPKYLFRKEGQNVTLSCEQNLNHDAMYWYRQDPGQGLRLIYYSQIVNDFQKGDIAEGYSVSREKKESFPLTVTSAQKNPTAFYLCASSIARTAYNEQFFGPGTRLTVL.

The gene calls are TRBV7-2 and TRBJ1-4; possibly TRBD1 for D (6 bases). This CDR3 is 15 amino acids long. Germline V gene sequence: CDR1 SGHTA, CDR2 FQGNSA. Trimming removed 7 bases from V and 7 bases from J, with 19 bases in between. CDR3 region: CASTSTGSKGEKLFF. CDR3 DNA: TGTGCCAGCACCAGTACAGGGTCGAAAGGTGAAAAACTGTTTTTT.

This chain uses TRBV19 with TRBJ2-7, with D perhaps TRBD1 (5 bases). Germline CDR1 reads LNHDA; CDR2 reads SQIVND (reference sequence). Trimming took off 10 bases at V and 4 bases at J, with 11 bases between the two ends. This CDR3 is built from 11 residues. The CDR3 sequence is CAITDIYEQYF. Here the CDR3 DNA reads TGTGCCATAACGGACATTTACGAGCAGTACTTC.

The J gene is TRBJ1-5, the V gene TRBV2, with TRBD1 as a possible D gene (5 bases). Germline CDR1 is SNHLY and CDR2 is FYNNEI. The ends were cut back, 5 bases at V and 0 bases at J, with 8 bases in the middle. The CDR3 sequence is 14 residues long. In DNA, the CDR3 is TGTGCCAGCAGTTCCCAGGGTAGCAATCAGCCCCAGCATTTT. Amino acid sequence: CASSSQGSNQPQHF.